This is a list of T cell receptor beta chains from one sample in a study of T cell responses to AZD1222 COVID-19 vaccine. TCRdb's copy holds only in-frame clones and misses some; the assay was immunoSEQ multiplex PCR. In the table there are about 81,000 clones, 90% of which are singletons. The sample in question was peripheral blood, obtained 28 days after the second AZD1222 dose. The receptors come from an adult who received the AZD1222 COVID-19 vaccine. Both conserved end residues are part of each CDR3. The D gene is left open where the match is weak. A row's size may be missing; if present it is once, few, many or a size class.

d_call j_call cdr3_length v_call clone_size cdr3_aa cdr3_nt
- TRBJ1-1 15 TRBV6-5 - CASSYTLTESTEAFF TGTGCCAGCAGCTATACATTGACCGAGAGCACTGAAGCTTTCTTT
TRBD1 TRBJ1-5 15 TRBV19 - CASSMGQQDVEPQHF TGTGCCAGTAGTATGGGACAGCAAGATGTGGAGCCCCAGCATTTT
- TRBJ2-3 13 TRBV5-5 - CASSLFNTDTQYF TGTGCCAGCAGCTTGTTCAACACAGATACGCAGTATTTT
- TRBJ2-5 14 TRBV24-1 - CATSESGAGETQYF TGTGCCACCAGTGAGTCAGGGGCGGGGGAGACCCAGTACTTC
- TRBJ1-1 14 TRBV10-2 few CASSPYDVNTEAFF TGCGCCAGCAGCCCCTATGACGTGAACACTGAAGCTTTCTTT
TRBD1 TRBJ1-1 14 TRBV28 - CASSRTGQNTEAFF TGTGCCAGCAGCCGGACAGGACAGAACACTGAAGCTTTCTTT
- TRBJ1-1 14 TRBV4-3 - CASSRLGGHDEAFF TGCGCCAGCAGTCGTCTAGGGGGGCATGATGAAGCTTTCTTT
TRBD1 TRBJ1-2 15 TRBV19 - CASSIHAGTGSGYTF TGTGCCAGTAGTATTCACGCCGGGACAGGGTCTGGCTACACCTTC
TRBD1 TRBJ1-2 17 TRBV28 few CASRDRDGGPANYGYTF TGTGCCAGCAGAGACAGGGACGGCGGACCAGCTAACTATGGCTACACCTTC
- TRBJ1-5 13 TRBV2 - CASSISPAQPQHF TGTGCCAGCAGTATCTCGCCCGCGCAGCCCCAGCATTTT
- TRBJ1-5 13 TRBV7-2 - CASSEQGDQPQHF TGTGCCAGCAGCGAACAGGGAGATCAGCCCCAGCATTTT
- TRBJ1-6 11 TRBV7-9 once CASSPGSPLHF TGTGCCAGCAGCCCGGGGTCACCCCTCCACTTT
TRBD1 TRBJ1-6 17 TRBV9 - CASSVGGGQAYNSPLHF TGTGCCAGCAGCGTAGGGGGGGGACAGGCTTATAATTCACCCCTCCACTTT
- TRBJ1-2 13 TRBV7-2 - CASSLDRAPGYTF TGTGCCAGCAGCTTAGACAGGGCTCCTGGCTACACCTTC
TRBD1 TRBJ1-2 13 TRBV28 - CASSRDRGLGYTF TGTGCCAGCAGTCGGGACAGGGGTCTTGGCTACACCTTC
TRBD1 TRBJ1-3 17 TRBV5-6 - CASSPDRGLISGNTIYF TGTGCCAGCAGCCCCGACAGGGGGTTGATCTCTGGAAACACCATATATTTT
- TRBJ2-1 11 TRBV12-3/TRBV12-4 - CASRRGSEQFF TGTGCCAGCAGGCGGGGTAGTGAGCAGTTCTTC
- TRBJ1-4 12 TRBV30 - CARQGFREKLFF TGTGCCCGCCAGGGGTTTCGTGAAAAACTGTTTTTT
TRBD1 TRBJ1-1 16 TRBV2 - CASSWARDRGNTEAFF TGTGCCAGCAGTTGGGCGCGGGACAGGGGGAACACTGAAGCTTTCTTT
- TRBJ2-7 16 TRBV7-8 once CASSLETGGLPYEQYF TGTGCCAGCAGCTTAGAGACCGGGGGGCTCCCCTACGAGCAGTACTTC
TRBD1 TRBJ1-1 16 TRBV6-2/TRBV6-3 - CASSQPDRVENTEAFF TGTGCCAGCAGTCAACCCGACAGGGTTGAGAACACTGAAGCTTTCTTT
- TRBJ2-7 19 TRBV4-1 - CASSQGLRRGRQISYEQYF TGCGCCAGCAGCCAAGGATTACGTAGAGGACGCCAAATCTCCTACGAGCAGTACTTC
TRBD2 TRBJ2-3 18 TRBV15 - CATSRGAGGYYSTDTQYF TGTGCCACCAGCAGAGGTGCGGGGGGCTACTATAGCACAGATACGCAGTATTTT
TRBD1 TRBJ1-6 14 TRBV10-2 - CASSANRGLSPLHF TGCGCCAGCAGCGCCAACAGGGGGCTGTCACCCCTCCACTTT
- TRBJ2-3 14 TRBV28 once CASNTPRSTDTQYF TGTGCCAGCAATACACCGAGGAGCACAGATACGCAGTATTTT
TRBD1 TRBJ1-1 16 TRBV18 - CASSPLGQKVYTEAFF TGTGCCAGCTCACCACTGGGACAGAAGGTTTACACTGAAGCTTTCTTT
TRBD1 TRBJ2-7 14 TRBV5-5 - CASSLDRGYYEQYF TGTGCCAGCAGCTTGGACAGGGGTTACTACGAGCAGTACTTC
- TRBJ2-7 13 TRBV12-3/TRBV12-4 - CASSLKQPYEQYF TGTGCCAGCAGTTTAAAACAGCCGTACGAGCAGTACTTC
- TRBJ1-2 12 TRBV2 - CASTPGGDGYTF TGTGCCAGCACCCCGGGGGGAGATGGCTACACCTTC
TRBD2 TRBJ2-5 13 TRBV10-2 - CASSASGQETQYF TGCGCCAGCAGTGCTAGCGGGCAAGAGACCCAGTACTTC
TRBD1 TRBJ1-5 13 TRBV30 - CACTQGIEQPQHF TGTGCCTGTACACAGGGGATTGAACAGCCCCAGCATTTT
- TRBJ2-3 12 TRBV18 - CASSPQADTQYF TGTGCCAGCTCACCACAGGCAGATACGCAGTATTTT
- TRBJ2-3 11 TRBV5-1 - CASRWTDTQYF TGCGCCAGCAGATGGACAGATACGCAGTATTTT
TRBD1 TRBJ2-7 12 TRBV6-5 - CASSQGAQEQYF TGTGCCAGCAGTCAGGGGGCGCAGGAGCAGTACTTC
- TRBJ1-5 13 TRBV19 - CASSIVLDQPQHF TGTGCCAGTAGTATAGTCTTGGATCAGCCCCAGCATTTT
TRBD2 TRBJ2-7 13 TRBV6-5 - CASSAPSGGEQYF TGTGCCAGCAGCGCACCCTCGGGGGGGGAGCAGTACTTC
TRBD1 TRBJ2-5 14 TRBV19 - CASSADRVSETQYF TGTGCCAGTAGTGCTGACAGGGTATCGGAGACCCAGTACTTC
- TRBJ1-5 15 TRBV7-8 - CASSLTGDSNQPQHF TGTGCCAGCAGCCTGACCGGGGATAGCAATCAGCCCCAGCATTTT
TRBD1 TRBJ1-2 17 TRBV18 - CASSPPFTGQGAYGYTF TGTGCCAGCTCACCACCGTTTACGGGACAGGGGGCTTATGGCTACACCTTC
TRBD1 TRBJ2-1 15 TRBV27 - CASSLLPGQGNEQFF TGTGCCAGCAGCTTACTTCCGGGACAGGGCAATGAGCAGTTCTTC
TRBD1 TRBJ2-2 14 TRBV2 - CAGLGTGRTGELFF TGTGCCGGCCTTGGGACAGGGCGCACCGGGGAGCTGTTTTTT
TRBD1 TRBJ1-6 14 TRBV9 - CASSPGQGYSPLHF TGTGCCAGCAGCCCGGGACAGGGGTACTCACCCCTCCACTTT
TRBD1 TRBJ1-1 14 TRBV7-8 - CASRPDREVTEAFF TGTGCCAGCAGACCCGACAGGGAGGTCACTGAAGCTTTCTTT
TRBD2 TRBJ2-7 19 TRBV7-9 - CASSPHETSGGAGSYEQYF TGTGCCAGCAGCCCCCACGAGACTAGCGGGGGGGCGGGGTCCTACGAGCAGTACTTC
- TRBJ1-4 14 TRBV28 - CASRPSGGNEKLFF TGTGCCAGCAGACCCTCGGGCGGTAATGAAAAACTGTTTTTT
- TRBJ1-1 15 TRBV6-5 - CASSYWSDRGTEAFF TGTGCCAGCAGTTACTGGTCCGACCGAGGGACTGAAGCTTTCTTT
- TRBJ2-5 13 TRBV6-5 - CASSYSLQETQYF TGTGCCAGCAGTTACTCCCTCCAAGAGACCCAGTACTTC
- TRBJ1-1 14 TRBV7-2 few CASSLGGASTEAFF TGTGCCAGCAGCTTAGGGGGCGCATCGACTGAAGCTTTCTTT
- TRBJ1-6 13 TRBV7-8 - CASSSDLNSPLHF TGTGCCAGCAGCTCGGACTTAAATTCACCCCTCCACTTT
- TRBJ2-1 15 TRBV9 - CASSVDGGSYNEQFF TGTGCCAGCAGCGTAGATGGGGGTTCCTACAATGAGCAGTTCTTC